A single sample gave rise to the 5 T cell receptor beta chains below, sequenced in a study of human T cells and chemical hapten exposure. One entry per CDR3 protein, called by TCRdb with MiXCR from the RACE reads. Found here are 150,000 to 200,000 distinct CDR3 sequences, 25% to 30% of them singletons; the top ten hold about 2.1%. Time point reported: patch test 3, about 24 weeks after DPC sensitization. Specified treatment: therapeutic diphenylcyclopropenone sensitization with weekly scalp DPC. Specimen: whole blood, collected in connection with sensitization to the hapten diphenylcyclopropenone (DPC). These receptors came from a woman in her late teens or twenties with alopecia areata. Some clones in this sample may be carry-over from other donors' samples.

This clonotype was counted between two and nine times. The CDR3: CSVYHSQGGKAFF. The CDR3 bases are TGCAGCGTCTACCACAGCCAGGGAGGGAAAGCTTTCTTT. V gene TRBV29-1 combines with J gene TRBJ1-1; tentative D call: TRBD1 (5 bases). CDR1 and CDR2 (germline): SQVTM, ANQGSEA. The germline V and J ends were trimmed by 6 bases and 9 bases, with 20 bases remaining between them. This CDR3 has 13 residues.

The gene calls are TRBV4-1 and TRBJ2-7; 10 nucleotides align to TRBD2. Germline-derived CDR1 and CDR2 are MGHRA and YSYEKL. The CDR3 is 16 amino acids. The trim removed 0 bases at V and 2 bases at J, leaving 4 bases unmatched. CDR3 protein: CASSQDGSGRAYEQYF. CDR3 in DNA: TGCGCCAGCAGCCAAGATGGAAGCGGGAGGGCCTACGAGCAGTACTTC.

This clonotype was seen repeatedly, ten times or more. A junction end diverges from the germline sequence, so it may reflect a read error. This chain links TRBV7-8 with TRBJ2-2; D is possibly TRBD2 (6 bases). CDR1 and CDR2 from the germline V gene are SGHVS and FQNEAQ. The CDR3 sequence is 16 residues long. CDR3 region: CASSPRAGRNIGELFF. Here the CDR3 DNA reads TGTGCCAGCAGCCCCCGGGCAGGGAGGAACATCGGGGAGCTGTTTTTT.

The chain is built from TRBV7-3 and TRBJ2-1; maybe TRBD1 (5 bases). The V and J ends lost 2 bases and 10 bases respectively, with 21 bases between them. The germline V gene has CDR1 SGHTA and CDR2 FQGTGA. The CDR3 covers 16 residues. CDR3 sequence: CASSLGRQRLYEEQFF. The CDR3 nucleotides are TGTGCCAGCAGCTTAGGGCGACAGAGGCTTTATGAGGAGCAGTTCTTC.

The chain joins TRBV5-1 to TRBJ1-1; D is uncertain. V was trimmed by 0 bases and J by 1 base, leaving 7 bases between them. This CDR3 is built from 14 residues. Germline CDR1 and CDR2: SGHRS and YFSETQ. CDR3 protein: CASSLGPANTEAFF. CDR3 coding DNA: TGCGCCAGCAGCTTGGGGCCGGCGAACACTGAAGCTTTCTTT.